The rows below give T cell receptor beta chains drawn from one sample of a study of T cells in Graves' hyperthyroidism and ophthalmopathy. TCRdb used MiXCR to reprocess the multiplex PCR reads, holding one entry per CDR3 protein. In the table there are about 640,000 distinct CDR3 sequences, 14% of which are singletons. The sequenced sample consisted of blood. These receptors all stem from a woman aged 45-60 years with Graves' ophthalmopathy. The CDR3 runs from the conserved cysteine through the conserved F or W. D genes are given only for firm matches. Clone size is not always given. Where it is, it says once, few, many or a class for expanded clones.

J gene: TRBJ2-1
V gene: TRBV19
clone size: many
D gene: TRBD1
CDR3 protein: CASSWGGQGGNEQFF
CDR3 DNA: TGTGCCAGTAGCTGGGGGGGACAGGGGGGCAATGAGCAGTTCTTC

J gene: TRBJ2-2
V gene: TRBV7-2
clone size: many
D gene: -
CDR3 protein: CARWTNRTGELFF
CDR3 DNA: TGTGCCAGGTGGACTAACCGCACCGGGGAGCTGTTTTTT

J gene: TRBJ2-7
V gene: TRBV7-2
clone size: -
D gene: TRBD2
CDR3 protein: CASSTGLAAPLEQYF
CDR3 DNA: TGTGCCAGCAGCACCGGACTAGCGGCACCTCTGGAGCAGTACTTC

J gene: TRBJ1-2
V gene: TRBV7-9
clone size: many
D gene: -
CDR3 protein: CASSLGMGSVYGYTF
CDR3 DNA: TGTGCCAGCAGCTTAGGGATGGGCAGCGTCTATGGCTACACCTTC

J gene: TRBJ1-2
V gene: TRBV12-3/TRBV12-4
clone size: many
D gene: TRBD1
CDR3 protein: CASRPPGQVYGYTF
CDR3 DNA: TGTGCCAGCAGACCCCCGGGACAGGTCTATGGCTACACCTTC

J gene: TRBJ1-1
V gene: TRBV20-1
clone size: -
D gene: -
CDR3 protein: CSAPDGEAFF
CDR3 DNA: TGCAGTGCACCGGACGGTGAAGCTTTCTTT

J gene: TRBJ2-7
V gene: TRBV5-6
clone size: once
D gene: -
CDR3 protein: CASSRGPLDEQYF
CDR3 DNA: TGTGCCAGCAGCAGAGGACCCCTCGACGAGCAGTACTTC

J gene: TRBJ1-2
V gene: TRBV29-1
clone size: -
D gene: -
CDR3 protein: CSVAGRASYGYTF
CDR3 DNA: TGCAGCGTTGCGGGCAGGGCCTCCTATGGCTACACCTTC

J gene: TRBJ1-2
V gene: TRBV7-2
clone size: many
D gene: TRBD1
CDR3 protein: CASSEGQGGYGYTF
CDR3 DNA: TGTGCCAGCAGCGAAGGACAGGGTGGCTATGGCTACACCTTC

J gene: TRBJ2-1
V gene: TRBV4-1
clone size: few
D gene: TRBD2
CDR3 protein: CASSQATSGRLYNEQFF
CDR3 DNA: TGCGCCAGCAGCCAAGCGACTAGCGGGAGGTTATACAATGAGCAGTTCTTC

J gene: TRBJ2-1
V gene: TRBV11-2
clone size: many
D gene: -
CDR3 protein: CASSQNIDRPGEQFF
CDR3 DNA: TGTGCCAGCAGCCAAAATATAGACAGACCCGGGGAGCAGTTCTTC

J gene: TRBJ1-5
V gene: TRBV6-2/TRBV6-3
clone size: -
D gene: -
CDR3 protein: CASSYTPFAGPQPQHF
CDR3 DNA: TGTGCCAGCAGTTACACCCCTTTTGCAGGACCTCAGCCCCAGCATTTT

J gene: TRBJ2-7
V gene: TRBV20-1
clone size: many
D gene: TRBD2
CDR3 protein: CSARELYSGSSYEQYF
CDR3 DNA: TGCAGTGCTAGAGAACTATATAGCGGGAGCTCCTACGAGCAGTACTTC

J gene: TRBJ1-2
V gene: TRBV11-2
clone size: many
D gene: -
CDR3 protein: CASSINYGYTF
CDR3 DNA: TGTGCCAGCAGCATAAACTATGGCTACACCTTC

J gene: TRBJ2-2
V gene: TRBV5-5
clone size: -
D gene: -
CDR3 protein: CASSWTGMNAGELFF
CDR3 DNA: TGTGCCAGCAGCTGGACGGGAATGAACGCCGGGGAGCTGTTTTTT

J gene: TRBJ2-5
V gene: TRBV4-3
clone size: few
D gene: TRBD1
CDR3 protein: CASSQGGAGGREETQYF
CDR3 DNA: TGCGCCAGCAGCCAAGGAGGGGCAGGGGGCAGGGAAGAGACCCAGTACTTC

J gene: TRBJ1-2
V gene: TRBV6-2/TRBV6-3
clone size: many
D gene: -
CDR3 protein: CASSYYRIYGYTF
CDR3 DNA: TGTGCCAGCAGTTACTACCGCATCTATGGCTACACCTTC

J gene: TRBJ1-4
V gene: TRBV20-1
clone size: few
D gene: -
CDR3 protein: CSARVWTLNEKLFF
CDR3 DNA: TGCAGTGCTAGAGTTTGGACTCTTAATGAAAAACTGTTTTTT

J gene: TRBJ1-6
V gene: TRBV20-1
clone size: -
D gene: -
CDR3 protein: CSARASSYNSPLHF
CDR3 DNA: TGCAGTGCTAGAGCGAGCTCGTATAATTCACCCCTCCACTTT

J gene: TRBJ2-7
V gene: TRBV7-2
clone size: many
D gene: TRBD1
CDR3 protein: CASSLEQGVTYEQYF
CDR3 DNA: TGTGCCAGCAGCTTAGAACAGGGGGTCACCTACGAGCAGTACTTC

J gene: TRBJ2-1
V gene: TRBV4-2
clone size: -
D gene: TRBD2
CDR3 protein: CASSQAGSGRGNEQFF
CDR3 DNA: TGTGCCAGCAGCCAAGCTGGTAGCGGGAGGGGGAATGAGCAGTTCTTC

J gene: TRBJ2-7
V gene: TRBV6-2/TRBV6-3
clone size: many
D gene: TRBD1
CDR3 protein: CASSYRIDRGRIYEQYF
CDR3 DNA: TGTGCCAGCAGTTATCGCATAGACAGGGGGCGCATTTACGAGCAGTACTTC

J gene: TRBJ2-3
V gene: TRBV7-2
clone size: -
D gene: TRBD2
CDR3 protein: CASSLNGRGADTQYF
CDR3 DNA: TGTGCCAGCAGCTTGAACGGGAGGGGCGCAGATACGCAGTATTTT

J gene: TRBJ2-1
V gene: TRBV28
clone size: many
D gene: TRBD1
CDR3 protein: CASSFTGGVQFF
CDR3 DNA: TGTGCCAGCAGTTTCACAGGGGGCGTACAGTTCTTC

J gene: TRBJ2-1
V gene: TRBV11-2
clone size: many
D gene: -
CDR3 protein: CASSLPESSYNEQFF
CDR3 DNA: TGTGCCAGCAGCTTACCAGAGTCCTCCTACAATGAGCAGTTCTTC

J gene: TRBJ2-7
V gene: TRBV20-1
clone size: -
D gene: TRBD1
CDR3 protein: CSARGDRGPYEQYF
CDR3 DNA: TGCAGTGCTAGAGGGGACAGGGGGCCGTACGAGCAGTACTTC

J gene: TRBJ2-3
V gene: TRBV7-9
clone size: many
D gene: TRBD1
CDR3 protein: CAIDSSGGVRVTDTQYF
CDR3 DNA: TGTGCCATCGATTCGTCAGGGGGCGTTAGAGTCACAGATACGCAGTATTTT

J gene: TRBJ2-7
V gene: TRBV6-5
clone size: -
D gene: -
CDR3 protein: CASSYSSRPETRPYEQYF
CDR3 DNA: TGTGCCAGCAGTTACTCCTCCCGCCCGGAAACGCGTCCCTACGAGCAGTACTTC

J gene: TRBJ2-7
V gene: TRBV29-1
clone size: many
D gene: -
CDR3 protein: CSVGLNYEQYF
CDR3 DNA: TGCAGCGTTGGACTTAACTACGAGCAGTACTTC

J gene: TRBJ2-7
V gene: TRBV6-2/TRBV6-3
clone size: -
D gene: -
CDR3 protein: CASTERGPRYYEQYF
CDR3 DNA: TGTGCCAGCACCGAACGGGGACCGAGATACTACGAGCAGTACTTC

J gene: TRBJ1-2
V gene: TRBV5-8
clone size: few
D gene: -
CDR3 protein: CASSQGGANGYTF
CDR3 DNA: TGTGCCAGCAGCCAAGGAGGGGCCAATGGCTACACCTTC

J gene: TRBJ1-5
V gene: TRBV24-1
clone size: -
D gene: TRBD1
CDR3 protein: CATSGGQGSSNQPQHF
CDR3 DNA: TGTGCCACCAGTGGGGGACAGGGTAGCAGCAATCAGCCCCAGCATTTT

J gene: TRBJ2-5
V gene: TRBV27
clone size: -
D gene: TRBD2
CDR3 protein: CATRGLAGGIQETQYF
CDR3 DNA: TGTGCCACCCGGGGACTAGCGGGAGGGATACAAGAGACCCAGTACTTC

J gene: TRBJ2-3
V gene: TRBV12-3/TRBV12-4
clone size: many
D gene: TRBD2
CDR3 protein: CASSLDHIAGGPVATDTQYF
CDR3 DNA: TGTGCCAGCAGCTTAGACCACATAGCGGGAGGGCCCGTGGCCACAGATACGCAGTATTTT

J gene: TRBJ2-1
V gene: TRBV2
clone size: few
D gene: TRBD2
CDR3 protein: CARTSGRGGFYNEQFF
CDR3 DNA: TGTGCCAGGACTAGCGGGAGGGGCGGGTTCTACAATGAGCAGTTCTTC

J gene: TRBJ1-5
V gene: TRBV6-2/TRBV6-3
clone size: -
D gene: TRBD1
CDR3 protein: CASSPTGNARKPQHF
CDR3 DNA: TGTGCCAGCAGTCCGACAGGGAACGCAAGGAAGCCCCAGCATTTT

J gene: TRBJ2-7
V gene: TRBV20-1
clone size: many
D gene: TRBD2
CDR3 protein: CSASYQRGTYEQYF
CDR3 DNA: TGCAGTGCTAGTTATCAGCGGGGTACCTACGAGCAGTACTTC

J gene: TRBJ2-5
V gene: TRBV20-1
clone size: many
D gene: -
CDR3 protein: CSARPQGPGETQYF
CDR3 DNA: TGCAGTGCTAGACCACAAGGACCTGGGGAGACCCAGTACTTC

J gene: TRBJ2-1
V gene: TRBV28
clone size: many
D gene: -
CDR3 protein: CASEMQGPYNEQFF
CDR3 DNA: TGTGCCAGCGAAATGCAGGGGCCCTACAATGAGCAGTTCTTC

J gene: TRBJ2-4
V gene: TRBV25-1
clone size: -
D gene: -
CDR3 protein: CASSPNKQGWGNIQYF
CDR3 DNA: TGTGCCAGCAGTCCAAATAAACAGGGTTGGGGAAACATTCAGTACTTC